The 10 T cell receptor beta chains below were found in one sample sequenced in a study of response to subunit inactivated influenza vaccine (dated by TCRdb to 2017 to 2018). Receptor libraries were prepared by RT-PCR. Instrument used: Illumina HiSeq 2500. TCRdb reprocessing: public reads trimmed at Q25 with fastp, clones called with MiXCR, in-frame beta chains kept. Each CDR3 protein appears once, grouped with its most common genes and DNA. The sample contains a few hundred thousand distinct CDR3 sequences, around 15% of them found a single time. Around 10% of the sample comes from the top ten. Sequences were derived from PBMCs from blood, sampled about 11 days after vaccination. Receptors originate from a man in his fifties or sixties who received an inactivated influenza vaccine. Donor details come from another sample of the same person, matched by shared clones.

This clonotype was seen only a few times. The genes are TRBV20-1 and TRBJ2-1; D may be TRBD1 (6 bases). With 4 bases removed from V and 5 bases from J, the gap between germline ends came to 21 bases. Germline values: CDR1 DFQATT, CDR2 SNEGSKA (reference sequence). CDR3 size: 16 residues. Here the CDR3 reads CSAIATRAGENNEQFF. CDR3 coding DNA: TGCAGTGCTATCGCGACCCGCGCAGGGGAAAACAATGAGCAGTTCTTC.

This clonotype showed up many times. The chain joins TRBV30 to TRBJ2-7; 10 bases agree with TRBD2. With V trimmed by 4 bases and J by 0 bases, 6 bases remained unmatched. This CDR3 is built from 15 residues. Germline V gene data show CDR1 as GTSNPN and CDR2 as SVGIG (reference sequence). The CDR3 DNA reads as TGTGCCTGGATCTCGGCTAGCGGGAGCTCCTACGAGCAGTACTTC. Amino acid sequence: CAWISASGSSYEQYF.

The chain uses TRBV9 and TRBJ1-4; 8 positions match TRBD1. CDR3 length: 15 residues. Germline V gene lookup returns CDR1 SGDLS and CDR2 YYNGEE. J was trimmed by 5 bases and V by 4 bases; bases with no gene match: 7. In DNA, the CDR3 is TGTGCCAGCAGCTATTTGGGACAGGAGAATGAAAAACTGTTTTTT. Translation: CASSYLGQENEKLFF.

The V gene is TRBV10-3, the J gene TRBJ2-2; D is unclear. Per the germline V gene, CDR1 is ENHRY and CDR2 is SYGVKD. V was pared by 4 bases and J by 0 bases, with 9 bases between. The CDR3 is 15 amino acids. The CDR3 sequence: CAISGRPPNTGELFF. DNA for the CDR3: TGTGCCATCAGTGGTCGGCCTCCGAACACCGGGGAGCTGTTTTTT.

The V gene is TRBV10-2, the J gene TRBJ1-2, with unresolved D. Germline-derived CDR1 and CDR2 are WSHSY and SAAADI. Trimming removed 2 bases at V and 6 bases at J, with 10 bases between. CDR3 length: 13 residues. Written as DNA, the CDR3 is TGCGCCAGCAGTGAGCTGGGCTCCGATGGCTACACCTTC. Translating it yields CASSELGSDGYTF.

This chain uses TRBV20-1 with TRBJ2-1; 14 bases match TRBD2. Germline CDR1 and CDR2: DFQATT and SNEGSKA (reference sequence). This CDR3 is 14 amino acids long. With V trimmed by 5 bases and J by 6 bases, 3 bases remained unmatched. In DNA form, the CDR3 reads TGCAGTGCTCCCGGGACTAGCGGGGGCAATGAGCAGTTCTTC. Translation gives CSAPGTSGGNEQFF.

This clonotype has just one count. The rearrangement links TRBV5-1 to TRBJ2-3, with 13 bases matching TRBD2. Germline loops: CDR1 SGHRS, CDR2 YFSETQ. This CDR3 contains 16 residues. V trimming: 4 bases; J trimming: 0 bases; junction bases outside the gene matches: 2. The CDR3 spells CASSVGLAGSTDTQYF. CDR3 sequence (DNA): TGCGCCAGCAGCGTGGGACTAGCGGGAAGCACAGATACGCAGTATTTT.

This clonotype was recorded at least ten times. The chain carries TRBV18 and TRBJ2-7; D not certain. V was clipped by 2 bases and J by 7 bases, with 9 bases between them. CDR3 size: 12 residues. Germline values: CDR1 KGHSH, CDR2 LQKENI. The CDR3 is CASSPNDREQYF. DNA for the CDR3: TGTGCCAGCTCACCAAACGACCGGGAGCAGTACTTC.

CDR3 in amino acids: CASSPPRGREFF. CDR3 bases: TGTGCCAGCAGCCCCCCAAGGGGGCGGGAGTTCTTC. The chain joins TRBV11-2 to TRBJ2-1, with 7 bases identical to TRBD1. Trimming removed 5 bases from V and 14 bases from J; junction bases left unmatched: 9. The CDR3 extends over 12 amino acids. Per germline, CDR1 SGHAT and CDR2 FQNNGV.

The chain links TRBV12-3 or TRBV12-4 to TRBJ1-5; 8 bases agree with TRBD1. Losses at the gene ends were 5 bases for V and 7 bases for J; bases not matched to a gene: 16. The CDR3 is made up of 17 amino acids. DNA of the CDR3: TGTGCCAGCAGTGGCGCCCCCCCGGGACAGGAGTGGCAGCCCCAGCATTTT. The encoded protein is CASSGAPPGQEWQPQHF.